The 5 T cell receptor beta chains given below trace back to one sample, sequenced in a study of CD8 T cells in Susac syndrome. With random hexamers, reverse transcription was performed on about 0.5 to 1 ug of RNA. TCRdb ran MiXCR on the immunoSEQ multiplex PCR reads and lists one entry per CDR3 protein. This sample has under 200,000 distinct CDR3 sequences, with roughly nine tenths found just once. Sequencing was performed on CD4+ T cells from PBMCs. These receptors were collected from a human donor in good health.

The V gene is TRBV12-3 or TRBV12-4, the J gene TRBJ2-4, with D possibly being TRBD2 (7 bases). The length of the CDR3 is 16 residues. V dropped 3 bases and J dropped 3 bases, with 15 bases sitting between them. CDR3 in DNA: TGTGCCAGCAGTTTTCGTGCGGGGGCGGGCAAAAACATTCAGTACTTC. Its protein product is CASSFRAGAGKNIQYF.

The chain employs TRBV2 and TRBJ1-4; perhaps TRBD1 as D (6 bases). The CDR3 is 14 amino acids. Trimming took off 4 bases at V and 7 bases at J, with 13 bases between the two ends. The V gene's germline CDR1 is SNHLY and CDR2 FYNNEI. The CDR3 is CASSGRGEGEKLFF. CDR3 in DNA: TGTGCCAGCAGTGGCAGGGGTGAAGGTGAAAAACTGTTTTTT.

The chain has TRBV2 and TRBJ1-5; D call uncertain. Germline V lookup: CDR1 SNHLY, CDR2 FYNNEI. This CDR3 spans 19 amino acids. V was clipped by 0 bases and J by 2 bases, with 20 bases between them. The CDR3 reads CASSEALGPSPWRNQPQHF. CDR3 nucleotide sequence: TGTGCCAGCAGTGAAGCGCTGGGCCCTTCTCCATGGCGCAATCAGCCCCAGCATTTT.

The chain links TRBV7-2 to TRBJ1-6; D is unresolved. Germline CDR1 reads SGHTA; CDR2 reads FQGNSA. The V and J ends lost 2 bases and 6 bases respectively, with 2 bases between them. This CDR3 is built from 12 residues. The CDR3 spells CASSLTNSPLHF. The CDR3 DNA sequence: TGTGCCAGCAGCTTAACTAATTCACCCCTCCACTTT.

The CDR3 region is CASSSTLAGGLEQYF. The CDR3 coding sequence is TGTGCCAGCAGCTCCACACTAGCGGGGGGGCTTGAGCAGTACTTC. V usage is TRBV7-2 and J usage is TRBJ2-7; 13 bases line up with TRBD2. This CDR3 is 15 amino acids long. Germline V gene sequence: CDR1 SGHTA, CDR2 FQGNSA. J gave up 7 bases and V 4 bases, and 7 bases lay outside the gene matches.